These T cell receptor beta chains were read from a single sample in a study of immune cell composition in non-small cell lung cancer. Sequencing used immunoSEQ multiplex PCR; TCRdb keeps in-frame clones, though not all of them. The sample shows thousands of clones, roughly four fifths of them seen only once. The sample consisted of non-adjacent lung tissue. These TCRs come from a human donor with non-small cell lung cancer. Both conserved end residues are part of each CDR3. The D gene is left open where the match is weak. The size entry is marked missing in some rows and otherwise reads once, few, many or a size class.

size: -
J: TRBJ2-7
D: -
V: TRBV29-1
CDR3: CSVSDSYEQYF
DNA: TGCAGCGTGTCGGACAGTTACGAGCAGTACTTC

size: -
J: TRBJ1-5
D: TRBD1
V: TRBV7-9
CDR3: CASSKGQGGNQPQHF
DNA: TGTGCCAGCAGCAAGGGACAGGGCGGCAATCAGCCCCAGCATTTT

size: -
J: TRBJ2-1
D: -
V: TRBV28
CDR3: CASSRDTNEQFF
DNA: TGTGCCAGCAGTCGTGACACCAATGAGCAGTTCTTC

size: -
J: TRBJ2-5
D: -
V: TRBV21-1
CDR3: CASSKLRDREGFQETQYF
DNA: TGTGCCAGCAGCAAACTTCGGGACAGGGAGGGGTTCCAAGAGACCCAGTACTTC

size: -
J: TRBJ1-2
D: -
V: TRBV27
CDR3: CASSFVKGRNGYTF
DNA: TGTGCCAGCAGTTTCGTCAAGGGGAGGAATGGCTACACCTTC

size: -
J: TRBJ2-3
D: TRBD2
V: TRBV29-1
CDR3: CSVAGGRGSTDTQYF
DNA: TGCAGCGTAGCAGGCGGGAGGGGGAGCACAGATACGCAGTATTTT

size: -
J: TRBJ2-1
D: TRBD2
V: TRBV25-1
CDR3: CASRTSWNEQFF
DNA: TGTGCCAGCAGGACTAGCTGGAATGAGCAGTTCTTC

size: -
J: TRBJ2-2
D: -
V: TRBV9
CDR3: CASSVQGGSIGELFF
DNA: TGTGCCAGCAGCGTACAGGGGGGATCTATCGGGGAGCTGTTTTTT

size: -
J: TRBJ2-7
D: TRBD1
V: TRBV2
CDR3: CASSEPGQTASYEQYF
DNA: TGTGCCAGCAGTGAACCGGGACAGACCGCGTCCTACGAGCAGTACTTC

size: -
J: TRBJ2-3
D: TRBD2
V: TRBV30
CDR3: CAWSVLAGITDTQYF
DNA: TGTGCCTGGAGTGTACTAGCGGGCATCACAGATACGCAGTATTTT

size: -
J: TRBJ2-2
D: -
V: TRBV14
CDR3: CASRLRPGTGELFF
DNA: TGTGCCAGCAGACTTCGACCCGGGACCGGGGAGCTGTTTTTT

size: -
J: TRBJ1-2
D: TRBD1
V: TRBV2
CDR3: CATGTGDNYGYTF
DNA: TGTGCCACCGGGACAGGGGATAACTATGGCTACACCTTC

size: -
J: TRBJ2-3
D: -
V: TRBV25-1
CDR3: CASSLAVVGDTQYF
DNA: TGTGCCAGCAGCCTTGCAGTCGTTGGAGATACGCAGTATTTT

size: -
J: TRBJ2-3
D: -
V: TRBV10-1
CDR3: CATLGGACTDTQYF
DNA: TGCGCCACCTTAGGGGGAGCTTGCACAGATACGCAGTATTTT

size: -
J: TRBJ1-3
D: -
V: TRBV2
CDR3: CATYRGNTIYF
DNA: TGTGCCACCTACCGAGGAAACACCATATATTTT

size: -
J: TRBJ2-2
D: -
V: TRBV7-9
CDR3: CASSTGGASGELFF
DNA: TGTGCCAGCAGCACGGGGGGCGCTTCCGGGGAGCTGTTTTTT

size: few
J: TRBJ2-1
D: -
V: TRBV6-6
CDR3: CASSLDGGGPRGEQFF
DNA: TGTGCCAGCAGCCTCGATGGGGGGGGGCCCCGGGGTGAGCAGTTCTTC

size: -
J: TRBJ2-5
D: -
V: TRBV7-8
CDR3: CASSLGWTGRETQYF
DNA: TGTGCCAGCAGCCTCGGGTGGACGGGGAGGGAGACCCAGTACTTC

size: -
J: TRBJ2-1
D: -
V: TRBV6-6
CDR3: CASSYNRGIYNEQFF
DNA: TGTGCCAGCAGTTACAATAGGGGAATTTACAATGAGCAGTTCTTC

size: -
J: TRBJ1-1
D: -
V: TRBV6-5
CDR3: CASSFSGNTEAFF
DNA: TGTGCCAGCAGCTTCAGCGGGAACACTGAAGCTTTCTTT

size: -
J: TRBJ2-7
D: -
V: TRBV6-1
CDR3: CASSLRREQYF
DNA: TGTGCCAGCAGCCTCCGGAGAGAGCAGTACTTC

size: -
J: TRBJ1-2
D: TRBD1
V: TRBV7-8
CDR3: CASSLARKPGQGNYGYTF
DNA: TGTGCCAGCAGCTTAGCGCGCAAACCGGGACAGGGAAACTATGGCTACACCTTC

size: -
J: TRBJ1-5
D: -
V: TRBV11-2
CDR3: CASSLDRRQPQHF
DNA: TGTGCCAGCAGCTTAGATAGGAGACAGCCCCAGCATTTT

size: -
J: TRBJ2-1
D: -
V: TRBV5-5
CDR3: CASSLRLLEQFF
DNA: TGTGCCAGCAGCTTGAGACTCCTCGAGCAGTTCTTC